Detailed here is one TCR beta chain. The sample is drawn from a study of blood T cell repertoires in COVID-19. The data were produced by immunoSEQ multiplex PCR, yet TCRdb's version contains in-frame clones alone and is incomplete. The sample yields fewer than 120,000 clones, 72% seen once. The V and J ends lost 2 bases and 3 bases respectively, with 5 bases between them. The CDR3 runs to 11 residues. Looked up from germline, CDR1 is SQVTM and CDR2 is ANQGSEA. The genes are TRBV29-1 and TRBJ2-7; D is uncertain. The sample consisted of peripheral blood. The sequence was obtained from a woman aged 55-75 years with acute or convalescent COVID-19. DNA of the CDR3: TGCAGCGTTGAAAACGGCTACGAGCAGTACTTC. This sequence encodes CSVENGYEQYF.